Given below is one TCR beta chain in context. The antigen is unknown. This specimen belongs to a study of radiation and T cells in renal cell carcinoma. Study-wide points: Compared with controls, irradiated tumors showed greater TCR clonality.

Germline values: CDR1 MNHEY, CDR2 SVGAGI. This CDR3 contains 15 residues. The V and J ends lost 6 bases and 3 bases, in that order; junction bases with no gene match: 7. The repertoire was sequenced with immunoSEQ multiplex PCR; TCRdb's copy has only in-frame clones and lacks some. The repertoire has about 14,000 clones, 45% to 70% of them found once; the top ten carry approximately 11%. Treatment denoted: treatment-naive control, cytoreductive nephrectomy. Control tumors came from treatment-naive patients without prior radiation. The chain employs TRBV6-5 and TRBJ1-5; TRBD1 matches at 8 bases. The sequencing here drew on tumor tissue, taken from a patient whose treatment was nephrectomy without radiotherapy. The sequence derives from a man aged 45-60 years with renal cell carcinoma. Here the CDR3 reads CASSRTGGSNQPQHF. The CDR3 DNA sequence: TGTGCCAGCAGCAGAACAGGGGGATCCAATCAGCCCCAGCATTTT.